The 32 T cell receptor beta chains given below trace back to one sample, sequenced in a study of regulatory T cells in long-lasting Graves disease. Time point denoted: persistent/refractory GD, antithyroid drugs over 5 years with positive TRAb. PBMCs provided the RNA from which the TCR library was made. Investigators prepared the TCR beta libraries by applying iRepertoire HTBI primers and Arm-PCR of CDR3 regions. TCRdb reanalysed the multiplex PCR reads using MiXCR and keeps one entry per CDR3 protein. This table has some 330,000 distinct CDR3 sequences, 20% to 25% appearing once. The sequenced sample was peripheral blood mononuclear cells (PBMCs), obtained when the disease was refractory, from a patient treated with antithyroid drugs. The source is a woman between 35 and 50 years old with Graves disease.

This clonotype was seen at least ten times. The chain has TRBV12-3 or TRBV12-4 and TRBJ1-1; D may be TRBD1 (5 bases). This CDR3 region has 13 residues. With 4 bases removed from V and 3 bases from J, the gap between germline ends came to 9 bases. The CDR3 is CASSWGSDTEAFF. CDR3 sequence (DNA): TGTGCCAGCAGTTGGGGGTCGGACACTGAAGCTTTCTTT.

This clonotype occurred a few times. The chain couples TRBV13 to TRBJ2-5; D unclear. Trimming took off 1 base at V and 0 bases at J, with 15 bases between the two ends. The CDR3 is made up of 17 amino acids. In germline, CDR1 is PRHDT, CDR2 FYEKMQ (reference sequence). The CDR3 DNA reads as TGTGCCAGCAGCTTAGCCAGGAAACTTTCGTACCAAGAGACCCAGTACTTC. Residues: CASSLARKLSYQETQYF.

This clonotype appeared many times. The genes are TRBV6-1 and TRBJ2-6, with 7 bases fitting TRBD1. The CDR3 runs to 16 residues. Trimming cost V 4 bases and J 2 bases; bases outside gene matches: 5. Per germline, CDR1 MNHNS and CDR2 SASEGT. The CDR3 loop reads CASSAPDRAGANVLTF. The CDR3 nucleotides read TGTGCCAGCAGTGCTCCAGACAGGGCTGGGGCCAACGTCCTGACTTTC.

This clonotype was seen a single time. The chain uses TRBV4-1 and TRBJ2-7, with 8 nucleotides matching TRBD1. Germline V lookup: CDR1 MGHRA, CDR2 YSYEKL. The V segment lost 3 bases and the J segment 6 bases; nucleotides outside the gene matches: 7. The CDR3 contains 14 residues. Written as DNA, the CDR3 is TGCGCCAGCAGCCAGCCGGACAGGGCTAGCGAGCAGTACTTC. Translation gives CASSQPDRASEQYF.

The chain links TRBV5-1 to TRBJ2-5; 7 bases map to TRBD2. The germline gives CDR1 SGHRS, CDR2 YFSETQ. V lost 3 bases and J lost 4; bases outside the gene matches: 0. This CDR3 region has 12 residues. The CDR3 reads CASSWEGETQYF. In DNA form, the CDR3 reads TGCGCCAGCAGCTGGGAGGGAGAGACCCAGTACTTC.

This clonotype was detected only once. V usage is TRBV16 and J usage is TRBJ2-5, with D possibly TRBD2 on 6 matching bases. Trimming took 1 base from V and 2 from J, leaving 14 bases between them. CDR1 KGHSY and CDR2 FQNENV come from the germline V gene. This CDR3 spans 16 amino acids. The CDR3 is CASSQWSVAAQETQYF. As DNA, the CDR3 is TGTGCCAGCAGCCAATGGAGCGTAGCGGCACAAGAGACCCAGTACTTC.

J is TRBJ1-6 and V is TRBV5-4, with D perhaps TRBD1 (6 bases). CDR1 SGHNT and CDR2 YYREEE come from the germline V gene (reference sequence). This CDR3 comprises 16 residues. V lost 4 bases and J lost 5, with 16 bases in between. This CDR3 is CASSTEQGIHNSPLHF. CDR3 nucleotide sequence: TGTGCCAGCAGCACCGAACAGGGTATCCATAATTCACCCCTCCACTTT.

This chain joins TRBV15 and TRBJ2-7, with 14 bases matching TRBD2. The J call is doubtful: the DNA matches TRBJ2-1 better. CDR3 length: 16 amino acids. CDR1 is LNHNV, CDR2 YYDKDF, per germline (reference sequence). The CDR3 spells CATSGVGTSGRGEQFF. The CDR3 DNA sequence: TGTGCCACCAGCGGAGTGGGGACTAGCGGGAGAGGTGAGCAGTTCTTC.

Of note for this clonotype: This sequence may be a read error, since a much larger clone differs from it by one base. The J gene is TRBJ2-7, the V gene TRBV20-1, with no clear D. The CDR3 consists of 12 residues. Germline-derived CDR1 and CDR2 are DFQATT and SNEGSKA (reference sequence). CDR3 protein: CGARDLAVEQYF. The CDR3 DNA reads as TGCGGTGCTAGAGATCTTGCAGTGGAGCAGTACTTC.

There are a few counts of this clonotype. The CDR3 DNA reads TGTGCCAGCAGTGGATTCCGCGGACTAGTTTCCAATGAGCAGTTCTTC. Translated: CASSGFRGLVSNEQFF. The chain couples TRBV28 to TRBJ2-1; 7 bases agree with TRBD2. The CDR3 consists of 16 residues. Germline CDR1 MDHEN, CDR2 SYDVKM. Germline trimming cut 5 bases from V and 6 bases from J; bases unmatched to any gene: 13.

The chain uses TRBV30 and TRBJ1-6, with unresolved D. Per the germline V gene, CDR1 is GTSNPN and CDR2 is SVGIG (reference sequence). The CDR3 consists of 15 residues. V was clipped by 2 bases and J by 7 bases, with 15 bases between them. CDR3 sequence reads: CAWSIGVVRNSPLHF. CDR3 coding DNA: TGTGCCTGGAGTATCGGAGTAGTTCGGAATTCACCCCTCCACTTT. The full variable domain, rest sourced from reference TRBV30 and TRBJ1-6, is SQTIHQWPATLVQPVGSPLSLECTVEGTSNPNLYWYRQAAGRGLQLLFYSVGIGQISSEVPQNLSASRPQDRQFILSSKKLLLSDSGFYLCAWSIGVVRNSPLHFGNGTRLTVT.

The chain combines TRBV12-3 or TRBV12-4 with TRBJ2-3; D unresolved. V lost 1 base and J lost 7, with 9 bases in between. The CDR3 is made up of 13 amino acids. The CDR3 region is CASSLGVSNTQYF. The CDR3 bases are TGTGCCAGCAGTTTAGGAGTTTCTAATACGCAGTATTTT.

Worth noting for this clonotype: At one boundary the junction diverges from the germline segment, which might be a read error. CDR3 protein: CSAWGPRGRIF. Here the CDR3 DNA reads TGCAGTGCCTGGGGTCCCCGGGGCAGGATTTTT. The genes are TRBV20-1 and TRBJ1-4, with D possibly TRBD1 on 5 matching bases. The CDR3 totals 11 residues. From germline, CDR1 is DFQATT and CDR2 SNEGSKA (reference sequence).

This chain connects TRBV7-9 to TRBJ2-5, with 15 nucleotides matching TRBD2. The CDR3 has 15 amino acids. CDR1 SEHNR and CDR2 FQNEAQ come from the germline V gene (reference sequence). V lost 3 bases to trimming and J lost 5 bases; unmatched junction nucleotides: 1. CDR3 amino acids: CASSFGTSGRETQYF. The CDR3 nucleotides are TGTGCCAGCAGCTTTGGGACTAGCGGGAGGGAGACCCAGTACTTC.

The rearrangement links TRBV9 to TRBJ2-7; D is tentatively TRBD1 or TRBD2 (5 bases each). Germline-derived CDR1 and CDR2 are SGDLS and YYNGEE. CDR3 length equals 13 residues. Trimming pared 2 bases from V and 5 bases from J, leaving 11 bases between. The CDR3 loop is CASSVGTGDEQYF. The CDR3 bases are TGTGCCAGCAGCGTGGGGACCGGGGACGAGCAGTACTTC.

This clonotype was counted between two and nine times. The chain is built from TRBV6-1 and TRBJ2-7; D may be TRBD2 (6 bases). This CDR3 has 14 residues. CDR1 and CDR2 (germline): MNHNS, SASEGT. V dropped 8 bases and J dropped 9 bases, with 23 bases sitting between them. The CDR3 coding sequence is TGTGCCAGCCGGAGGGCACCCACCCTGGTCGGGCAGTACTTC. Amino acids: CASRRAPTLVGQYF.

This clonotype was detected many times. The chain couples TRBV6-1 to TRBJ2-6; 10 nucleotides align to TRBD1. V lost 6 bases and J lost 0; bases outside the gene matches: 5. The CDR3 extends over 17 amino acids. CDR1 is MNHNS, CDR2 SASEGT, per germline. For the CDR3, the DNA is TGTGCCAGCAGCCGGGACAGGGGCCTCTCTGGGGCCAACGTCCTGACTTTC. This sequence encodes CASSRDRGLSGANVLTF.

This clonotype has only a few counts. The junction does not match germline at one end; this may be a read error. The chain recombines TRBV7-2 with TRBJ2-7; tentatively, D is TRBD1 (5 bases). CDR1 is SGHTA, CDR2 FQGNSA, per germline. The CDR3 runs to 12 residues. CDR3 in DNA: TGTGCCAGCAGCTTAGATGGCAGGGATACGGACTTC. Protein sequence: CASSLDGRDTDF.

On this clonotype: A read error is possible here, since a much larger clone lies one base away. This chain links TRBV6-1 with TRBJ2-7, with 10 bases lining up with TRBD1. The CDR3 has 15 residues. Per germline, CDR1 MNHNS and CDR2 SASEGT. The DNA of the CDR3 is TGTGCCAGCAGGAGCCCGGGACAGGGGCAGTACGAGCAGTGCTTC. Its translation: CASRSPGQGQYEQCF.

This clonotype appeared many times. The CDR3 DNA sequence: TGTGCCAGCAGTGGTCCTCTGGGGCGCAGCTCCTACGAGCAGTACTTC. Translation gives CASSGPLGRSSYEQYF. The genes are TRBV7-9 and TRBJ2-7, with TRBD1 as a possible D gene (5 bases). Trimming took off 6 bases at V and 0 bases at J, with 18 bases between the two ends. This CDR3 comprises 16 residues. CDR1 and CDR2 from the germline V gene are SEHNR and FQNEAQ (reference sequence).

This clonotype was seen repeatedly, ten times or more. The chain is built from TRBV6-2 or TRBV6-3 and TRBJ1-1; D is undetermined. Germline V gene sequence: CDR1 MNHEY, CDR2 SVGEGT. The CDR3 consists of 12 residues. V dropped 6 bases and J dropped 7 bases, with 12 bases sitting between them. The CDR3 bases are TGTGCCAGCAGGACTGCGGGCATTGAAGCTTTCTTT. It is translated as CASRTAGIEAFF.

The rearrangement joins TRBV6-1 to TRBJ2-3, with D possibly TRBD2 on 6 matching bases. Germline V gives CDR1 MNHNS, CDR2 SASEGT. The CDR3 consists of 14 residues. Trimming left V 6 bases short and J 0 bases short, with 10 bases between. CDR3 in amino acids: CASSPRESTDTQYF. The CDR3 DNA is TGTGCCAGCAGCCCCCGGGAGAGCACAGATACGCAGTATTTT.

A few counts support this clonotype. V usage is TRBV7-9 and J usage is TRBJ1-2, with D uncertain. V was pared by 6 bases and J by 8 bases, with 13 bases between. Germline V lookup: CDR1 SEHNR, CDR2 FQNEAQ (reference sequence). CDR3 length: 12 residues. The CDR3 region is CASSQYEAGYTF. The CDR3 nucleotides are TGTGCCAGCAGTCAGTACGAGGCGGGCTACACCTTC.

This clonotype was picked up many times. The chain has TRBV11-2 and TRBJ2-7; 9 bases agree with TRBD1. CDR1 is SGHAT, CDR2 FQNNGV, per germline. The CDR3 runs 14 residues. V lost 0 bases to trimming and J lost 6 bases; unmatched junction nucleotides: 3. CDR3 protein: CASSLDWTGVEQYF. CDR3 DNA sequence: TGTGCCAGCAGCTTAGATTGGACAGGGGTCGAGCAGTACTTC.

This clonotype appeared many times. The genes are TRBV28 and TRBJ1-5; TRBD1 might be the D (6 bases). Germline V gene data show CDR1 as MDHEN and CDR2 as SYDVKM. The CDR3 runs 13 residues. Trimming shortened V by 6 bases and J by 4 bases, and 10 bases separated the two germline ends. This CDR3 reads CASSPGTNQPQHF. The CDR3 DNA reads as TGTGCCAGCAGCCCCGGGACAAATCAGCCCCAGCATTTT.

This chain joins TRBV19 and TRBJ1-2; D unresolved. The CDR3 contains 14 residues. Trimming took 7 bases from V and 4 from J, leaving 16 bases between them. The V gene's germline CDR1 is LNHDA and CDR2 SQIVND (reference sequence). The CDR3 DNA is TGTGCCAGTACGACCCCCTCCGGAGGCTATGGCTACACCTTC. Its protein is CASTTPSGGYGYTF.

On this clonotype: A single base separates this from a much larger clone, so it may be a read error. The CDR3 does not end in the conserved phenylalanine or tryptophan, so this is likely a read error. This CDR3 is CASSRKAGDQPQHL. In DNA form, the CDR3 reads TGTGCCAGCAGTAGAAAGGCAGGGGATCAGCCCCAGCATCTT. The chain carries TRBV6-2 or TRBV6-3 and TRBJ1-5; possibly TRBD1 for D (6 bases). From germline, CDR1 is MNHEY and CDR2 SVGEGT. The CDR3 has 14 residues. The V and J ends lost 5 bases and 5 bases respectively, with 13 bases between them.

This clonotype was seen ten or more times. The genes are TRBV29-1 and TRBJ1-5, with a weak D call TRBD1 (5 bases). Germline CDR1 and CDR2: SQVTM and ANQGSEA. Deletions cut 4 bases from V and 5 bases from J, with 9 bases between. CDR3 size: 12 residues. CDR3 amino acids: CSVGEGDQPQHF. The CDR3 nucleotides are TGCAGCGTTGGAGAAGGGGATCAGCCCCAGCATTTT. Variable domain in full (rest from reference TRBV29-1 and TRBJ1-5): SAVISQKPSRDICQRGTSLTIQCQVDSQVTMMFWYRQQPGQSLTLIATANQGSEATYESGFVIDKFPISRPNLTFSTLTVSNMSPEDSSIYLCSVGEGDQPQHFGDGTRLSIL.

The chain couples TRBV5-6 to TRBJ1-1, with 8 positions matching TRBD1. The junction had 8 bases not matched to a gene; V was cut back by 3 bases and J by 4 bases. Germline V lookup: CDR1 SGHDT, CDR2 YYEEEE. There are 15 residues in the CDR3. In nucleotides, the CDR3 is TGTGCCAGCAGCTACCTACAGGGGGGGGGCACTGAAGCTTTCTTT. Translating gives CASSYLQGGGTEAFF.

This clonotype was seen only a few times. The chain has TRBV30 and TRBJ2-7; TRBD2 might be the D (5 bases). V dropped 3 bases and J dropped 3 bases, with 9 bases sitting between them. The V gene's germline CDR1 is GTSNPN and CDR2 SVGIG (reference sequence). The CDR3 sequence is 12 residues long. In DNA form, the CDR3 reads TGTGCCTGGAGCCCCAGCGGCTACGAGCAGTACTTC. The encoded protein is CAWSPSGYEQYF.

The CDR3 here is CASSLEGLGVNIQYF. In DNA, the CDR3 is TGCGCCAGCAGCTTGGAGGGCTTGGGAGTTAACATTCAGTACTTC. The chain carries TRBV5-1 and TRBJ2-4, with D possibly matching TRBD2 (5 bases). Trimming took off 0 bases at V and 7 bases at J, with 14 bases between the two ends. CDR3 length: 15 residues. Germline lookup yields CDR1 SGHRS and CDR2 YFSETQ.

The genes are TRBV7-3 and TRBJ1-3; D call uncertain. Germline V gene data show CDR1 as SGHTA and CDR2 as FQGTGA. The ends were cut back, 1 base at V and 4 bases at J, with 14 bases in the middle. This CDR3 is 16 amino acids long. CDR3 sequence reads: CASSLNHPTRGNTIYF. In nucleotides, the CDR3 is TGTGCCAGCAGCTTAAATCACCCTACCAGAGGAAACACCATATATTTT.